The source of this T cell receptor beta chain is a study of CD8 T cells in Susac syndrome. In the study overall: Among the Susac syndrome patients sequenced, over five had active disease and fewer than 10 were in remission. Patients with Susac syndrome had blood drawn and were at that point therapy-naive, on corticosteroids, or on intravenous immunoglobulin alone. Study outcomes and limitations: It was acknowledged by the study that relatively few individuals were included in its TCR sequencing and HLA analysis.

TEMRA cells were FACS-enriched, unlike CD8+ and CD4+ T cells, which were negatively isolated. This clonotype came up a few times. Its antigen is not identified. Trimming shortened V by 6 bases and J by 4 bases, and 13 bases separated the two germline ends. Germline CDR1 and CDR2: LNHDA and SQIVND (reference sequence). CDR3 length: 13 amino acids. After extraction with the RNeasy kit, roughly 0.5 to 1 ug of the RNA was reverse transcribed using random hexamers. TCRdb passed the immunoSEQ multiplex PCR reads through MiXCR, listing each CDR3 protein once. Seen here are approximately 74,000 distinct CDR3 sequences, about 93% observed once, and the top ten hold around 0.57%.

The source is a human donor with Susac syndrome. Sequenced material: CD4+ T cells from PBMCs. The genes are TRBV19 and TRBJ2-7; a weak D match, TRBD1 (6 bases). The CDR3 bases are TGTGCCAGTAGCCAGGGGCCTCATTACGAGCAGTACTTC. It specifies CASSQGPHYEQYF.